This TCR beta chain was profiled in a study of blood T cell repertoires in COVID-19. Study at large: COVID-19 samples, acute and convalescent, were from the United States, Italy and Spain. T cells, B-cell-depleted T cells, or PBMCs supplied cDNA or gDNA.

Original handling: The authors estimated nucleated cell counts from reference gene primer amplification. This table comes from immunoSEQ multiplex PCR, and its TCRdb copy is limited to in-frame clones, with some not included. That table gives V, J and clone size, and the DNA gave D and trimming. The table includes 200,000 to 250,000 clones, 80% to 90% detected once. Germline trimming cut 5 bases from V and 4 bases from J; bases unmatched to any gene: 9. The CDR3 spans 15 residues. Germline V lookup: CDR1 SGHTA, CDR2 FQGNSA. This clonotype was obtained from a man aged 50-60 years with acute or convalescent COVID-19. Sequenced: peripheral blood. The gene calls are TRBV7-2 and TRBJ1-1; TRBD1 matches at 8 bases. As DNA, the CDR3 is TGTGCCAGCAGCGCCACAGGGGGTGGTGGCACTGAAGCTTTCTTT. It yields the protein CASSATGGGGTEAFF.